This T cell receptor (beta chain) was identified during a study of cytomegalovirus exposure and HLA in healthy donors. Whole-study results and caveats: Later work associated fewer than 20,000 TCR beta sequences with HLA alleles at 0.05 false discovery rate. Clonal expansion, a later analysis showed, was greater in HLA-associated TCR beta chains than in equally common others. The study had only CMV serostatus as immune exposure information.

Healthy people donating bone marrow made up the donors. The PCR used 60 Vbeta and 13 Jbeta primers. Using immunoSEQ multiplex PCR, the repertoire was profiled, and TCRdb retains in-frame clones only, with some absent. Here the sample table reports about 150,000 clones. Trimming took 4 bases from V and 0 from J, leaving 7 bases between them. This CDR3 is built from 14 residues. CDR1 is SGHDT and CDR2 is YYEEEE in the germline V gene. About this clone itself: The antigen is undetermined. The sample holds other DNA sequences that translate to the same CDR3.

The clonotype was recovered from a woman aged 50 to 60 in good health and CMV-seronegative. Sequencing used PBMCs. The chain uses TRBV5-6 and TRBJ1-4; no reliable D call. The CDR3 sequence is CASSLIATNEKLFF. As DNA, the CDR3 is TGTGCCAGCAGCCTGATAGCAACTAATGAAAAACTGTTTTTT. The full variable domain, in which reference TRBV5-6 and TRBJ1-4 provide the parts outside the CDR3, is DAGVTQSPTHLIKTRGQQVTLRCSPKSGHDTVSWYQQALGQGPQFIFQYYEEEERQRGNFPDRFSGHQFPNYSSELNVNALLLGDSALYLCASSLIATNEKLFFGSGTQLSVL.